This section outlines one TCR beta chain sequence together with its context. The table came from immunoSEQ multiplex PCR; TCRdb's copy has only in-frame clones and leaves some out. The sample includes about 250,000 clones, 65% to 90% of them seen just once. This entry belongs to a study of blood T cell repertoires in COVID-19. Sequences were obtained from peripheral blood. This TCR came from a middle-aged man with active or convalescent COVID-19.

The DNA for the CDR3 is TGCGCCAGCAACCTAGTTAGCGGGAGTTCCGGCTACAATGAGCAGTTCTTC. Residues: CASNLVSGSSGYNEQFF. The chain carries TRBV5-1 and TRBJ2-1; TRBD2 matches 9 bases. CDR3 length: 17 residues. Germline V CDR1 and CDR2: SGHRS, YFSETQ. The trim removed 6 bases at V and 3 bases at J, leaving 13 bases unmatched. Combining the CDR3 with reference TRBV5-1 and TRBJ2-1 gives the whole variable domain KAGVTQTPRYLIKTRGQQVTLSCSPISGHRSVSWYQQTPGQGLQFLFEYFSETQRNKGNFPGRFSGRQFSNSRSEMNVSTLELGDSALYLCASNLVSGSSGYNEQFFGPGTRLTVL.